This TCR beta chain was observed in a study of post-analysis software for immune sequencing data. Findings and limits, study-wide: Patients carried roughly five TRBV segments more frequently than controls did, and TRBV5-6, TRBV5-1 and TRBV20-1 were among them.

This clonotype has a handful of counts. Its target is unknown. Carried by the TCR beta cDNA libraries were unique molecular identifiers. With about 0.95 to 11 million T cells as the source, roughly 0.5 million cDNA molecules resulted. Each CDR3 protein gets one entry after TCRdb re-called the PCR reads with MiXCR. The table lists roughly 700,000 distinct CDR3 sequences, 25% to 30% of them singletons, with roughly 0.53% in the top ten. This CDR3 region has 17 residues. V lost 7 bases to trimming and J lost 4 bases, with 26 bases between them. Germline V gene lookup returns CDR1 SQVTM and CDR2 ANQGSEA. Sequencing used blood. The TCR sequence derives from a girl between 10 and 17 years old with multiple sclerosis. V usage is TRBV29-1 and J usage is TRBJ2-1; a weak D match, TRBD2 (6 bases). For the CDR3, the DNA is TGCAGCGCCGCTCTTGCCGGGACTCCCATCACTTACAATGAGCAGTTCTTC. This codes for CSAALAGTPITYNEQFF.